This T cell receptor (beta chain) emerged from a study of blood T cell repertoires in COVID-19. This CDR3 is 16 amino acids long. With 8 bases clipped from V and 4 bases from J, the junction kept 11 bases outside the gene matches. Germline V gene lookup returns CDR1 LNHDA and CDR2 SQIVND (reference sequence). Libraries were prepared by immunoSEQ multiplex PCR; TCRdb keeps only in-frame clonotypes and omits some of them. The sample lists some 300,000 clones, approximately 91% occurring once. Participants were aged about 18 to 90 years, lived in under 30 US areas, and enrolled virtually. Two negative PCRs, clearance, or symptom resolution characterized the recovered Cohort 3 donors.

The chain employs TRBV19 and TRBJ1-1, with 12 bases identical to TRBD1. This sequence was found in a woman aged 40 to 50 who had recovered from COVID-19. Sample: PBMCs or T cells enriched from blood (not recorded which). The CDR3 protein is CASAVGTGGRSTEAFF. The CDR3 bases are TGTGCCAGTGCCGTTGGGACAGGGGGCAGGAGCACTGAAGCTTTCTTT.